Following are 16 T cell receptor beta chains from one sample sequenced in a study of blood T cell repertoires in COVID-19 (dated by TCRdb to 2019 to 2021). The library came from the immunoSEQ multiplex PCR assay. As stored in TCRdb, this immuneACCESS dataset retains in-frame rearrangements with V and J assigned. A fraction of the clones does not appear; measured against another copy, unresolved V genes explain less than half of the discrepancy, and the remainder lacks a known reason. The sample yields 140,000 or so clones; 70% to 90% were counted once. The ten most abundant clones make up about 3.2% of the sample. The sequencing input was peripheral blood. The source of these receptors is a man in his fifties or sixties with acute or convalescent COVID-19.

This chain links TRBV7-2 with TRBJ1-5, with unresolved D. The CDR3 is 13 amino acids. V gave up 3 bases and J gave up 0 bases, with 3 bases separating them. Germline CDR1 is SGHTA and CDR2 is FQGNSA. Here the CDR3 DNA reads TGTGCCAGCAGCTTTTATAGCAATCAGCCCCAGCATTTT. Translating it yields CASSFYSNQPQHF.

V is TRBV3-1 (or the pseudogene TRBV3-2) and J is TRBJ2-7; TRBD2 might be the D (5 bases). CDR1 is LGHDT and CDR2 is YNNKEL in the germline V gene (reference sequence). V was trimmed by 2 bases and J by 2 bases, leaving 7 bases between them. This CDR3 comprises 13 residues. Here the CDR3 reads CASSQKGAYEQYF. CDR3 nucleotides: TGTGCCAGCAGCCAAAAGGGAGCCTACGAGCAGTACTTC.

Worth noting for this clone: The germline gene is not matched at one end of the junction; a read error may be the cause. This rearrangement joins TRBV9 to TRBJ2-3; 8 bases map to TRBD2. Germline V lookup: CDR1 SGDLS, CDR2 YYNGEE. The CDR3 has 13 amino acids. CDR3 sequence: CASSVMYRGGRDF. In nucleotides, the CDR3 is TGTGCCAGCAGCGTAATGTACCGGGGGGGGCGGGATTTT.

V gene TRBV30 combines with J gene TRBJ1-1, with D perhaps matching TRBD1 (6 bases). This CDR3 spans 15 amino acids. Trimming removed 3 bases from V and 0 bases from J, with 14 bases in between. The V gene's germline CDR1 is GTSNPN and CDR2 SVGIG (reference sequence). CDR3 in amino acids: CAWRSRTVMNTEAFF. The DNA of the CDR3 is TGTGCCTGGAGATCTCGGACAGTCATGAACACTGAAGCTTTCTTT.

Comments on this clone: Distinct nucleotide sequences in the sample also encode this CDR3. The chain joins TRBV29-1 to TRBJ1-1, with a possible D match to TRBD1 (6 bases). CDR1 and CDR2 from the germline V gene are SQVTM and ANQGSEA. CDR3 length: 12 amino acids. V was shortened by 6 bases and J by 2 bases, with 10 bases between the two germline ends. CDR3 loop: CSVADSNTEAFF. DNA for the CDR3: TGCAGCGTCGCGGACAGTAACACTGAAGCTTTCTTT.

V and J are TRBV28 and TRBJ1-2, with D perhaps matching TRBD1 (5 bases). Trimming removed 3 bases from V and 7 bases from J, with 15 bases in between. Germline V gene lookup returns CDR1 MDHEN and CDR2 SYDVKM. The CDR3 covers 14 residues. The CDR3 reads CASSFDEVGVGYTF. DNA of the CDR3: TGTGCCAGCAGTTTTGATGAAGTAGGGGTTGGCTACACCTTC.

The chain combines TRBV18 with TRBJ1-2; 7 bases are shared with TRBD1. Per the germline V gene, CDR1 is KGHSH and CDR2 is LQKENI. V was pared by 3 bases and J by 3 bases, with 7 bases of the junction left unmatched. The CDR3 is 15 amino acids. DNA of the CDR3: TGTGCCAGCTCACCGAGGGACAGCAGAGACTATGGCTACACCTTC. It encodes CASSPRDSRDYGYTF.

This clone was seen only once. V usage is TRBV6-5 and J usage is TRBJ1-5; TRBD1 agrees at 8 bases. The germline gives CDR1 MNHEY, CDR2 SVGAGI. J lost 6 bases, V lost 6 bases, and 10 bases had no gene match. This CDR3 is 15 amino acids long. The CDR3 DNA follows: TGTGCCAGCAGGACGACAGGGGAGAGTTTTCAGCCCCAGCATTTT. It translates to CASRTTGESFQPQHF.

V and J are TRBV11-2 and TRBJ1-1, with D unresolved. V was shortened by 0 bases and J by 9 bases, with 11 bases between the two germline ends. Germline V lookup: CDR1 SGHAT, CDR2 FQNNGV. CDR3 length: 13 amino acids. In DNA form, the CDR3 reads TGTGCCAGCAGCTTAGATCAGGAGGGCCAAGCTTTCTTT. As protein: CASSLDQEGQAFF.

The sample holds a few counts of this clone. The chain recombines TRBV6-5 with TRBJ2-7; D ambiguous. Germline CDR1 reads MNHEY; CDR2 reads SVGAGI. CDR3 size: 14 residues. Between the trimmed V and J ends, which lost 7 bases and 6 bases, there was a span of 19 bases. The chain's CDR3 is CASTKRVNSAEQYF. For the CDR3, the DNA is TGTGCCAGCACCAAACGGGTGAACTCAGCCGAGCAGTACTTC.

This chain uses TRBV19 with TRBJ1-3, with 9 positions matching TRBD1. J lost 0 bases, V lost 7 bases, and 13 bases had no gene match. In germline, CDR1 is LNHDA, CDR2 SQIVND (reference sequence). This CDR3 comprises 18 residues. In DNA, the CDR3 is TGTGCCAGTACCGAGTATGGGACAGGGATTAGCTCTGGAAACACCATATATTTT. Translation gives CASTEYGTGISSGNTIYF. The complete variable domain, with remaining parts taken from reference TRBV19 and TRBJ1-3, reads DGGITQSPKYLFRKEGQNVTLSCEQNLNHDAMYWYRQDPGQGLRLIYYSQIVNDFQKGDIAEGYSVSREKKESFPLTVTSAQKNPTAFYLCASTEYGTGISSGNTIYFGEGSWLTVV.

The rearrangement links TRBV6-6 to TRBJ2-2, with D tentatively TRBD1 (6 bases). This CDR3 region has 14 residues. Germline values: CDR1 MNHNY, CDR2 SVGAGI (reference sequence). The ends were cut back, 6 bases at V and 4 bases at J, with 12 bases in the middle. CDR3 region: CASSSGQSTGELFF. The CDR3, as DNA: TGTGCCAGCAGCTCCGGACAGTCCACCGGGGAGCTGTTTTTT.

The rearrangement uses TRBV10-3 and TRBJ2-2, with TRBD1 as a possible D gene (6 bases). The germline CDR1 and CDR2 sequences are ENHRY and SYGVKD. The CDR3 consists of 16 residues. Trimming left V 3 bases short and J 1 base short, with 12 bases between. The CDR3 loop is CAISEEGHVNTGELFF. CDR3 in DNA: TGTGCCATCAGTGAAGAGGGACATGTGAACACCGGGGAGCTGTTTTTT.

With regard to this clone: Other DNA sequences in this sample translate to the same CDR3. V and J are TRBV20-1 and TRBJ2-5, with 10 bases lining up with TRBD2. Germline loops: CDR1 DFQATT, CDR2 SNEGSKA (reference sequence). With 3 bases clipped from V and 3 bases from J, the junction kept 4 bases outside the gene matches. This CDR3 contains 14 residues. CDR3: CSASLAGVEETQYF. CDR3 nucleotide sequence: TGCAGTGCTAGTCTAGCGGGAGTAGAAGAGACCCAGTACTTC.

The chain combines TRBV11-3 with TRBJ2-3; D gene ambiguous. Between the trimmed V and J ends, which lost 4 bases and 4 bases, there was a span of 6 bases. Germline CDR1 and CDR2: SGHNT and YENEEA. The CDR3 has 12 amino acids. Written as DNA, the CDR3 is TGTGCCAGCAGCTCGGGTTCAGATACGCAGTATTTT. The encoded protein is CASSSGSDTQYF. Drawing the rest from reference TRBV11-3 and TRBJ2-3, the complete variable domain is EAGVVQSPRYKIIEKKQPVAFWCNPISGHNTLYWYLQNLGQGPELLIRYENEEAVDDSQLPKDRFSAERLKGVDSTLKIQPAELGDSAVYLCASSSGSDTQYFGPGTRLTVL.

The count of this clone is one. The CDR3, as DNA: TGCGCCAGCAGCTTGGCCGGGACATCAACAACTAATGAAAAACTGTTTTTT. Translating gives CASSLAGTSTTNEKLFF. The J gene is TRBJ1-4, the V gene TRBV5-1, with a tentative D call TRBD1 (6 bases). The V end was cut by 0 bases, the J end by 0 bases, with 12 bases between. Germline CDR1 is SGHRS and CDR2 is YFSETQ. CDR3 size: 17 residues.